The source of this T cell receptor beta chain is a study of blood T cell repertoires in COVID-19. Study at large: From the United States, Italy and Spain came samples of acute and convalescent COVID-19. Sample material is recorded as cDNA or gDNA derived from T cells, B-cell-depleted T cells, or PBMCs.

Per the authors' pipeline: Nucleated cell number was recorded as an estimate derived from reference gene primer amplification. TCRdb's table, derived via immunoSEQ multiplex PCR, lists solely in-frame clones and lacks some. V and J calls plus clone size are reproduced from that table; the DNA served to infer D and trimming. The top ten hold roughly 8% of the sample, which has some 83,000 clones, around 86% seen once. Germline assignment: CDR1 LNHDA and CDR2 SQIVND (reference sequence). Trimming pared 6 bases from V and 4 bases from J, leaving 9 bases between. This CDR3 comprises 12 residues. V usage is TRBV19 and J usage is TRBJ1-2; the D is unclear. Specimen: peripheral blood. The receptor's source is a man at least 80 years old with active or convalescent COVID-19. The CDR3 sequence: CASRDPGYGYTF. CDR3 bases: TGTGCCAGTAGAGACCCAGGCTATGGCTACACCTTC.